The T cell receptor (beta chain) under discussion was sequenced for a study of cytomegalovirus exposure and HLA in healthy donors. The study's findings and limits: Reports indicated that the classifier achieved high specificity and sensitivity in diagnosing cytomegalovirus status. As a later analysis revealed, the rate of TCR association differed by HLA locus, with DRB1 most and HLA-C fewest.

Use of 60 Vbeta and 13 Jbeta primers characterized the PCR. Libraries were prepared by immunoSEQ multiplex PCR; TCRdb keeps only in-frame clonotypes and omits some of them. The table has approximately 140,000 clones, roughly four fifths seen once; the top ten hold 8.8%. This clone was observed a few times. Its antigen remains unidentified. This TCR was sampled from a woman between 50 and 59 years old in good health and CMV-seropositive. The specimen was PBMCs.

The CDR3 DNA is TGCAGCGTGCAACAGGGGGGCAGTAACTATGGCTACACCTTC. This sequence encodes CSVQQGGSNYGYTF. V usage is TRBV29-1 and J usage is TRBJ1-2, with 8 bases fitting TRBD1. This CDR3 contains 14 residues. The V gene end was trimmed by 6 bases and the J gene end by 1 base; junction bases not matched to a gene: 7. In germline, CDR1 is SQVTM, CDR2 ANQGSEA.